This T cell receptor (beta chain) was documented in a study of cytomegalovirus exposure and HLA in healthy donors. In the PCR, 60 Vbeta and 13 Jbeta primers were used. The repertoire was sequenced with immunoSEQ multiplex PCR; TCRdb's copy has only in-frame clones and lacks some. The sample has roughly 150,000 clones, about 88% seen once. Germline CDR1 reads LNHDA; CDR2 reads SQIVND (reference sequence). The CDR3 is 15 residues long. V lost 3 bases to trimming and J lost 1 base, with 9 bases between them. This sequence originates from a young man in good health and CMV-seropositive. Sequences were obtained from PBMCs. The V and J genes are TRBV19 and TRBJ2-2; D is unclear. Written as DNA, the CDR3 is TGTGCCAGTAGTATTGGAGACTGGAACACCGGGGAGCTGTTTTTT. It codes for CASSIGDWNTGELFF.